These 24 T cell receptor beta chains were all obtained from the same sample, sequenced in a study of blood T cell repertoires in COVID-19. The repertoire was sequenced with immunoSEQ multiplex PCR; TCRdb's copy has only in-frame clones and lacks some. The sample lists about 340,000 clones; 65% to 85% were seen once. Input material: peripheral blood. Every receptor here comes from a man aged 25 to 40 with active or convalescent COVID-19.

The chain is built from TRBV9 and TRBJ1-2; 8 nucleotides line up with TRBD1. CDR1 is SGDLS and CDR2 is YYNGEE in the germline V gene. CDR3 length: 17 residues. V lost 3 bases and J lost 6; bases outside the gene matches: 16. Here the CDR3 reads CASSGPDREGAEDGYTF. The CDR3 DNA follows: TGTGCCAGCAGCGGACCGGACAGGGAGGGAGCGGAAGATGGCTACACCTTC. The whole variable domain, remainder taken from reference TRBV9 and TRBJ1-2, is DSGVTQTPKHLITATGQRVTLRCSPRSGDLSVYWYQQSLDQGLQFLIQYYNGEERAKGNILERFSAQQFPDLHSELNLSSLELGDSALYFCASSGPDREGAEDGYTFGSGTRLTVV.

The genes are TRBV19 and TRBJ2-1; 7 bases map to TRBD2. This CDR3 comprises 16 residues. Germline V gene sequence: CDR1 LNHDA, CDR2 SQIVND (reference sequence). The ends lost 6 bases at V and 0 bases at J; junction bases unmatched: 8. This CDR3 is CASSSLAGTSYNEQFF. In DNA, the CDR3 is TGTGCCAGTAGCTCGTTAGCGGGTACCTCCTACAATGAGCAGTTCTTC.

The gene calls are TRBV6-6 and TRBJ2-3; 10 bases align to TRBD2. Looked up from germline, CDR1 is MNHNY and CDR2 is SVGAGI (reference sequence). The CDR3 runs to 15 residues. The ends lost 5 bases at V and 3 bases at J; junction bases unmatched: 5. The CDR3 sequence: CASSTSGRETDTQYF. As DNA, the CDR3 is TGTGCCAGCAGTACGAGCGGGAGGGAAACAGATACGCAGTATTTT.

There are many counts of this clone. This rearrangement joins TRBV11-2 to TRBJ1-2; D possibly corresponds to TRBD1 (5 bases). The germline V gene has CDR1 SGHAT and CDR2 FQNNGV. CDR3 size: 14 residues. Trimming took off 1 base at V and 6 bases at J, with 12 bases between the two ends. CDR3 protein: CASSLGASRDGYTF. The CDR3 region has the DNA TGTGCCAGCAGCTTAGGGGCATCCAGGGATGGCTACACCTTC.

This rearrangement joins TRBV3-1 (or the pseudogene TRBV3-2) to TRBJ1-4; D is uncertain. There are 14 residues in the CDR3. Trimming removed 0 bases at V and 8 bases at J, with 10 bases between. The germline CDR1 and CDR2 sequences are LGHDT and YNNKEL (reference sequence). CDR3 sequence: CASSQEEGVEKLFF. In DNA, the CDR3 is TGTGCCAGCAGCCAAGAGGAGGGCGTAGAAAAACTGTTTTTT.

V and J are TRBV10-3 and TRBJ1-4; maybe TRBD1 (6 bases). Trimming cost V 2 bases and J 4 bases, with 35 bases left between them. The CDR3 has 23 amino acids. Germline values: CDR1 ENHRY, CDR2 SYGVKD. CDR3 DNA sequence: TGTGCCATCAGTGAGAAGGTCCCGAACAGGGTGGTGTTTTACCCCACAGGTAATGAAAAACTGTTTTTT. This codes for CAISEKVPNRVVFYPTGNEKLFF.

This clone has a single count. This rearrangement joins TRBV9 to TRBJ2-7; D not certain. Trimming removed 3 bases from V and 3 bases from J, with 13 bases in between. Germline assignment: CDR1 SGDLS and CDR2 YYNGEE. This CDR3 contains 14 residues. CDR3 in amino acids: CASSGWASSYEQYF. CDR3 sequence (DNA): TGTGCCAGCAGCGGCTGGGCCTCCAGCTACGAGCAGTACTTC.

The genes are TRBV4-3 and TRBJ2-7, with 7 bases aligning to TRBD2. The J segment lost 6 bases and the V segment lost 3 bases, leaving 5 bases of the junction unmatched. The CDR3 spans 13 residues. CDR1 is LGHNA, CDR2 YSLEER, per germline. The DNA for the CDR3 is TGCGCCAGCAGCCACTTTCGGGAGGCCGAGCAGTACTTC. This encodes CASSHFREAEQYF.

This clone was recorded a few times. The chain links TRBV9 to TRBJ1-1; D uncertain. V lost 4 bases and J 3 bases, leaving 16 bases between the germline ends. Germline CDR1 SGDLS, CDR2 YYNGEE. This CDR3 comprises 15 residues. CDR3: CASSPPSFGDTEAFF. In DNA form, the CDR3 reads TGTGCCAGCAGCCCGCCGTCCTTCGGGGACACTGAAGCTTTCTTT.

This clone was detected once. This chain links TRBV28 with TRBJ2-1; 9 positions agree with TRBD2. Germline CDR1 and CDR2: MDHEN and SYDVKM. This CDR3 region has 16 residues. V lost 3 bases, J lost 0 bases, and 3 bases stayed unmatched. The CDR3 loop reads CASSLVSGSSYNEQFF. The CDR3 DNA follows: TGTGCCAGCAGTTTGGTTAGCGGGAGCTCCTACAATGAGCAGTTCTTC.

This rearrangement joins TRBV24-1 to TRBJ1-5; no reliable D call. CDR3 size: 13 residues. In germline, CDR1 is KGHDR, CDR2 SFDVKD. Trimming cost V 4 bases and J 3 bases, with 6 bases left between them. The DNA for the CDR3 is TGTGCCACCAGTGAGTCACACAATCAGCCCCAGCATTTT. Translating it yields CATSESHNQPQHF.

The chain joins TRBV12-3 or TRBV12-4 to TRBJ2-7, with D unclear. V was pared by 6 bases and J by 0 bases, with 9 bases between. The CDR3 is made up of 13 amino acids. CDR3 sequence: CASSQTSSYEQYF. In DNA, the CDR3 is TGTGCCAGCAGCCAGACAAGCTCCTACGAGCAGTACTTC.

The gene calls are TRBV7-3 and TRBJ1-1; D not resolved. Between the trimmed V and J ends, which lost 5 bases and 5 bases, there was a span of 12 bases. Germline V gene sequence: CDR1 SGHTA, CDR2 FQGTGA. This CDR3 has 13 amino acids. CDR3 in amino acids: CASSQGRETEAFF. As DNA, the CDR3 is TGTGCCAGCAGCCAAGGGAGGGAAACTGAAGCTTTCTTT.

V is TRBV6-2 or TRBV6-3 and J is TRBJ2-7, with D hard to call. Germline lookup yields CDR1 MNHEY and CDR2 SVGEGT. Trimming cost V 2 bases and J 3 bases, with 5 bases left between them. The CDR3 has 12 amino acids. The CDR3 DNA follows: TGTGCCAGCAGTTACCCGCGCTACGAGCAGTACTTC. Translated, it gives CASSYPRYEQYF.

The chain joins TRBV7-8 to TRBJ1-5; D remains ambiguous. CDR3 size: 15 residues. Trimming took off 5 bases at V and 2 bases at J, with 13 bases between the two ends. Germline loops: CDR1 SGHVS, CDR2 FQNEAQ. DNA of the CDR3: TGTGCCAGCAGCCAATTGAGGACTGGCAATCAGCCCCAGCATTTT. This gives the protein CASSQLRTGNQPQHF.

This clone is a singleton in its sample. The rearrangement joins TRBV6-1 to TRBJ2-7, with 11 bases that match TRBD2. The CDR3 consists of 15 residues. Trimming cost V 0 bases and J 5 bases; bases outside gene matches: 3. Germline assignment: CDR1 MNHNS and CDR2 SASEGT. The CDR3: CASSEAAGLADEQYF. In DNA form, the CDR3 reads TGTGCCAGCAGTGAAGCGGCGGGACTAGCGGACGAGCAGTACTTC.

The chain has TRBV29-1 and TRBJ2-1; no clear D. Germline CDR1 and CDR2: SQVTM and ANQGSEA. The germline V and J ends were trimmed by 4 bases and 0 bases, with 10 bases remaining between them. The CDR3 is 14 residues long. DNA for the CDR3: TGCAGCGTTGCTGCGCCAAGCTCCTACAATGAGCAGTTCTTC. Translation gives CSVAAPSSYNEQFF.

This chain connects TRBV28 to TRBJ1-2; D is unresolved. The CDR3 consists of 12 residues. The germline gives CDR1 MDHEN, CDR2 SYDVKM. Deletions cut 7 bases from V and 8 bases from J, with 14 bases between. The chain's CDR3 is CASTLSRGGYTF. The DNA for the CDR3 is TGTGCCAGCACCTTATCGAGAGGAGGCTACACCTTC.

This clone was detected only once. This same CDR3 is encoded by further DNA sequences in the sample. The chain is built from TRBV24-1 and TRBJ1-2, with TRBD1 matching over 8 bases. This CDR3 has 14 amino acids. Per germline, CDR1 KGHDR and CDR2 SFDVKD. V was clipped by 4 bases and J by 8 bases; unmatched bases: 8. CDR3 loop: CATSDPGQGGGYTF. The DNA of the CDR3 is TGTGCCACCAGTGACCCCGGACAGGGAGGCGGCTACACCTTC.

The chain has TRBV12-3 or TRBV12-4 and TRBJ1-1; D may be TRBD1 (5 bases). The length of the CDR3 is 13 residues. The V end lost 6 bases, the J end lost 3 bases, and 11 bases lay between the germline ends. The CDR3 loop reads CASSRGLYTEAFF. The CDR3 DNA reads as TGTGCCAGCAGCCGGGGGTTGTACACTGAAGCTTTCTTT.

CDR3 protein: CASSDSPGREEAFF. DNA of the CDR3: TGTGCCAGCAGTGACAGTCCAGGGCGTGAGGAAGCTTTCTTT. The chain couples TRBV6-4 to TRBJ1-1, with TRBD1 as a possible D gene (5 bases). Trimming removed 2 bases from V and 8 bases from J, with 15 bases in between. This CDR3 has 14 residues. CDR1 and CDR2 from the germline V gene are MRHNA and SNTAGT.

The V and J genes are TRBV5-1 and TRBJ1-2, with no clear D. The CDR3 covers 14 residues. The germline V gene encodes CDR1 SGHRS and CDR2 YFSETQ. V was pared by 0 bases and J by 2 bases, with 8 bases between. For the CDR3, the DNA is TGCGCCAGCAGCTTGGTGCCGGGGAACTATGGCTACACCTTC. This sequence encodes CASSLVPGNYGYTF.

V is TRBV6-6 and J is TRBJ2-7; 10 bases line up with TRBD1. The ends lost 8 bases at V and 6 bases at J; junction bases unmatched: 7. Germline assignment: CDR1 MNHNY and CDR2 SVGAGI (reference sequence). The CDR3 has 13 amino acids. CDR3 sequence (DNA): TGTGCCAGCGGGGACAGGGGTGGAGGCGAGCAGTACTTC. Translated, it gives CASGDRGGGEQYF.

The chain links TRBV3-1 (or the pseudogene TRBV3-2) to TRBJ2-2; 8 nucleotides agree with TRBD1. CDR1 is LGHDT, CDR2 YNNKEL, per germline (reference sequence). The junction had 6 bases not matched to a gene; V was cut back by 4 bases and J by 5 bases. CDR3 length equals 15 residues. This CDR3 is CASSLHTGGTGELFF. The CDR3 DNA is TGTGCCAGCAGCCTTCACACAGGGGGTACCGGGGAGCTGTTTTTT.